These 3 T cell receptor beta chains originate from one sample sequenced in a study of neurological immune-mediated disorders. TCRdb analysed the 5' RACE reads with MiXCR anew, one entry per CDR3 protein. The sample lists about 21,000 distinct CDR3 sequences; 6.2% were seen once. Material for sequencing was CD8+ T cells from blood. These TCRs come from a man aged 18 to 35 in good health.

This clonotype was recorded many times. This sequence joins TRBV20-1 and TRBJ1-2; the D is unclear. Germline V gives CDR1 DFQATT, CDR2 SNEGSKA (reference sequence). This CDR3 is built from 15 residues. V lost 0 bases to trimming and J lost 2 bases, with 13 bases between them. CDR3 in DNA: TGCAGTGCTAGAGATCCCGGGGAAATGAACTATGGCTACACCTTC. Translating it yields CSARDPGEMNYGYTF.

The chain links TRBV5-1 to TRBJ2-1; D is unclear. Germline loops: CDR1 SGHRS, CDR2 YFSETQ. Deletions cut 5 bases from V and 0 bases from J, with 15 bases between. The length of the CDR3 is 16 residues. The CDR3 spells CASSPSRDSSYNEQFF. The CDR3 nucleotides are TGCGCCAGCAGTCCTAGTAGGGATAGCTCCTACAATGAGCAGTTCTTC.

V usage is TRBV10-2 and J usage is TRBJ1-5; the D is unclear. Germline loops: CDR1 WSHSY, CDR2 SAAADI. Trimming left V 2 bases short and J 6 bases short, with 14 bases between. The CDR3 length is 15 residues. The CDR3: CASSEGVLGGQPQHF. Written as DNA, the CDR3 is TGCGCCAGCAGTGAGGGGGTTTTGGGTGGTCAGCCCCAGCATTTT.